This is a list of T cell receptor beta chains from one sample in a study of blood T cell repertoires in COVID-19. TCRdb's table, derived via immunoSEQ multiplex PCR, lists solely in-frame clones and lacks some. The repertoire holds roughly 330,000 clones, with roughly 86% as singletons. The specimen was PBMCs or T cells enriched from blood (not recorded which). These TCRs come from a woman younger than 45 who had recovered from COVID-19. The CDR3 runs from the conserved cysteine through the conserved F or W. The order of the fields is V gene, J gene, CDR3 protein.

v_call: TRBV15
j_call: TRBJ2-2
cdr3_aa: CATTVVNTGELFF

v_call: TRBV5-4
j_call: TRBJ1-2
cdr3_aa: CASSFAQGANYGYTF

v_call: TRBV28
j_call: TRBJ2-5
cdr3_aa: CASSLAEVGETQYF

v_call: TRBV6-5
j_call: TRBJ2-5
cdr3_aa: CASSATSGGWETQYF

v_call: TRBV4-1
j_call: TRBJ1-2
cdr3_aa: CASRQVSNTNYGYTF

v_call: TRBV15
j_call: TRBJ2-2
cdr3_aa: CATSDHRGWDTGELFF

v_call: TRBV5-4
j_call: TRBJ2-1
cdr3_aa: CASSPWLYNEQFF

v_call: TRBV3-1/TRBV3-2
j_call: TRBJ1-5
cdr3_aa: CASSQDGPGASNQPQHF

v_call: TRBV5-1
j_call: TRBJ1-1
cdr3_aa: CASSLGRGGPHTEAFF

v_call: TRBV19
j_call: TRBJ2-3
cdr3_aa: CASSIEGGDPDTQYF

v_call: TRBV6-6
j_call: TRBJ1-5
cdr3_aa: CASTIDRVGSQPQHF

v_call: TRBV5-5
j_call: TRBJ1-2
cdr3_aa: CASSPTGSVSGYTF

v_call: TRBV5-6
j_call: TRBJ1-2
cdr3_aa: CASSLSNNGYTF

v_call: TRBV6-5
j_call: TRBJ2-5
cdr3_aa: CASSYSGREWETQYF

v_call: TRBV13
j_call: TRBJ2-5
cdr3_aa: CASSRQETQYF

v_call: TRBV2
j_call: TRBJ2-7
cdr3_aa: CASSAQGVIYEQYF

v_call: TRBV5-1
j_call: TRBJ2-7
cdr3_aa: CASSLTPGQGAGEQYF

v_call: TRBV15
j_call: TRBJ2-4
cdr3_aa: CATSRVRDIQYF

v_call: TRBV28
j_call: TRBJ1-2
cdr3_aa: CASRGNYGYTF

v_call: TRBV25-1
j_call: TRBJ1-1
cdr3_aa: CASSERQGGWSGTEAFF

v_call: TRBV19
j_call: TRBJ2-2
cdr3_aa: CASSPRDRVFGPGELFF

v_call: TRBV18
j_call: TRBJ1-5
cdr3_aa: CASSLTQGEGNQPQHF

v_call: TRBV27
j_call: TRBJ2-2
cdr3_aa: CASTGGGGSLTGELFF

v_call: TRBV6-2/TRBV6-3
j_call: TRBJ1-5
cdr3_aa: CASSPAGLNQPQHF

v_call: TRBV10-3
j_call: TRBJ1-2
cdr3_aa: CAISTGGRYGYTF

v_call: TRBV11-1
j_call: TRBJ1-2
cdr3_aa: CASSLAPFSGGYTF

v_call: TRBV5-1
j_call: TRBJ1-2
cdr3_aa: CASSPRGQGAYGYTF

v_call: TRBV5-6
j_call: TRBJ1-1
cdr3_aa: CASGRSGVNTEAFF

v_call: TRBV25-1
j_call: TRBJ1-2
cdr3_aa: CASSEYGTSRGYTF

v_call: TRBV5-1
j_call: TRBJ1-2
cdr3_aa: CASSPGQGNYGYTF

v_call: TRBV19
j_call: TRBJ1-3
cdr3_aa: CASRPRSRRAGNTIYF